This T cell receptor (beta chain) was obtained from a study of OX40 agonist ivuxolimab in advanced cancers. Across the whole study: Patients were dosed intravenously with ivuxolimab at 0.01 to 10 mg/kg every 2 weeks.

V lost 7 bases to trimming and J lost 1 base, with 11 bases between them. The length of the CDR3 is 14 residues. Germline V CDR1 and CDR2: SNHLY, FYNNEI. Sequenced by immunoSEQ multiplex PCR; TCRdb stores in-frame clones only, minus some. The sample has 65,000 to 100,000 clones, 75% to 95% seen once. The source is an adult with an advanced solid tumor such as melanoma, head and neck, liver or kidney cancer. V is TRBV2 and J is TRBJ2-4; D might be TRBD1 (6 bases). The input for sequencing was CD4+ or CD8+ T cells sorted from blood, taken in a trial of the OX40 agonist ivuxolimab. The CDR3 loop is CASTQGLAKNIQYF. The CDR3 DNA is TGTGCCAGCACCCAGGGGTTGGCCAAAAACATTCAGTACTTC.